In this sample, the clone carrying this T cell receptor beta chain turned up a few times. Its antigen is unidentified. These data originate in a study of regulatory T cells in long-lasting Graves disease. Time point denoted: persistent/refractory GD, antithyroid drugs over 5 years with positive TRAb. Scientists built the TCR library using RNA that was extracted from PBMCs. Regarding the study as a whole: Researchers reported studying only peripheral blood, not thyroid tissue.

There are 14 residues in the CDR3. J lost 1 base, V lost 7 bases, and 3 bases had no gene match. Germline CDR1 is MNHEY and CDR2 is SMNVEV (reference sequence). iRepertoire HTBI primers and Arm-PCR of CDR3 regions built TCR beta libraries. Using its own MiXCR run on the multiplex PCR reads, TCRdb lists one record per CDR3 protein. The sample lists 400,000 to 450,000 distinct CDR3 sequences; about a quarter were seen once. The V call is TRBV27, the J call TRBJ2-2; 7 bases fit TRBD2. This sample comprised peripheral blood mononuclear cells (PBMCs), obtained when the disease was refractory, from a patient treated with antithyroid drugs. The TCR comes from a female donor with Graves disease. CDR3 protein: CASIGGRNTGELFF. Written as DNA, the CDR3 is TGTGCCAGCATCGGGGGGAGGAACACCGGGGAGCTGTTTTTT.